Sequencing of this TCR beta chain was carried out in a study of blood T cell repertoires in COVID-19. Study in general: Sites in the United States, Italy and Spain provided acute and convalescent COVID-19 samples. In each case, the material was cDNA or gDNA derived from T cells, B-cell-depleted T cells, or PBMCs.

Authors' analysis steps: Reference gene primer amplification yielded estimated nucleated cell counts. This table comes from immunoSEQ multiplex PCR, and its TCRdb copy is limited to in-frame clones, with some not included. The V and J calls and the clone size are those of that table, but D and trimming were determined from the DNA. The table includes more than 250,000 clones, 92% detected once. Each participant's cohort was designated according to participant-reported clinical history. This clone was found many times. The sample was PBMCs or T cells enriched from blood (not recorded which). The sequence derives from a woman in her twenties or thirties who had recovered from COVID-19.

CDR3 nucleotide sequence: TGTGCCAGCAGTGAAGGAACAGGGGAGGCGGAGACCCAGTACTTC. It is translated as CASSEGTGEAETQYF. This chain joins TRBV25-1 and TRBJ2-5; D is possibly TRBD1 (7 bases). This CDR3 region has 15 residues. Germline CDR1 and CDR2: MGHDK and SYGVNS. Trimming pared 2 bases from V and 5 bases from J, leaving 15 bases between.